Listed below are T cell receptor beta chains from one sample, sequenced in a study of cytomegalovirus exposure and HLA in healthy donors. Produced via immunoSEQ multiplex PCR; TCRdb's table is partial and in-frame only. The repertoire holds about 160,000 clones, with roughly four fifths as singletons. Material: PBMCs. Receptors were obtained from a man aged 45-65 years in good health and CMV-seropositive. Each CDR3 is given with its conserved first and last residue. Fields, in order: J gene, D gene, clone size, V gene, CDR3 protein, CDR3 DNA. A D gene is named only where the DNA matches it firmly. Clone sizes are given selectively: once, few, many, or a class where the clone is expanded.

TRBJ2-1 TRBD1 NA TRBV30 CAWSREGAPNEQFF TGTGCCTGGAGTAGAGAGGGGGCGCCCAATGAGCAGTTCTTC
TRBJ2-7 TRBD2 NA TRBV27 CASSPKSGLADSSSYEQYF TGTGCCAGCAGTCCAAAATCAGGACTAGCCGACTCGAGCTCCTACGAGCAGTACTTC
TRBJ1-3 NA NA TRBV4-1 CASSQDRGTIYF TGCGCCAGCAGCCAAGACAGAGGCACCATATATTTT
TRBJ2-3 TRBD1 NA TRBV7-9 CASRWTGVSSGDTQYF TGTGCCAGCAGGTGGACAGGGGTGTCTAGCGGAGATACGCAGTATTTT
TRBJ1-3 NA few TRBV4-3 CASSQVRDSGNTIYF TGCGCCAGCAGCCAAGTTAGAGACTCTGGAAACACCATATATTTT
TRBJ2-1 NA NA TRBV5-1 CASSVAAQRNSYNEQFF TGCGCCAGCAGCGTGGCGGCACAGAGAAATTCCTACAATGAGCAGTTCTTC
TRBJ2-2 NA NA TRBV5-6 CASSRSALGNTGELFF TGTGCCAGCAGCCGGAGCGCCCTGGGGAACACCGGGGAGCTGTTTTTT
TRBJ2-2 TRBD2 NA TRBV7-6 CASSRLISGVNTGELFF TGTGCCAGCAGCCGACTAATAAGCGGGGTGAACACCGGGGAGCTGTTTTTT
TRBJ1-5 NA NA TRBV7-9 CASSWGGVNQPQHF TGTGCCAGCAGCTGGGGGGGGGTCAATCAGCCCCAGCATTTT
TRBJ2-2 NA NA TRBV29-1 CSVSGRRQGGTGELFF TGCAGCGTTTCGGGACGCAGGCAGGGGGGTACCGGGGAGCTGTTTTTT
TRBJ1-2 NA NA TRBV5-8 CASSLEGGPEGYTF TGTGCCAGCAGCTTGGAGGGGGGGCCGGAAGGCTACACCTTC
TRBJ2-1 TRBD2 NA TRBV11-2 CASSLAPSGSSYNEQFF TGTGCCAGCAGCTTAGCCCCTAGCGGGAGCTCCTACAATGAGCAGTTCTTC
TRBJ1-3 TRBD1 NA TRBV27 CASSSYYRGLYSGNTIYF TGTGCCAGCTCCAGTTACTACAGGGGGCTATACTCTGGAAACACCATATATTTT
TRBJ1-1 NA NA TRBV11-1 CASSLVGGRTEAFF TGTGCCAGCAGCTTAGTGGGGGGTCGAACTGAAGCTTTCTTT
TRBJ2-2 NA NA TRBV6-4 CASSKGQHTGELFF TGTGCCAGCAGTAAAGGACAGCACACCGGGGAGCTGTTTTTT
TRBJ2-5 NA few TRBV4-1 CASSQGTTPETQYF TGCGCCAGCAGCCAAGGGACTACCCCGGAGACCCAGTACTTC
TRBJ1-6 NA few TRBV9 CASSLGGSNSPLHF TGTGCCAGCAGCCTTGGGGGGTCTAATTCACCCCTCCACTTT
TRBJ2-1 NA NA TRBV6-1 CASSWTSSYNEQFF TGTGCCAGCAGTTGGACAAGCTCCTACAATGAGCAGTTCTTC
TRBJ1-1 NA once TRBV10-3 CAISDPSQRGGSTEAFF TGTGCCATCAGTGACCCTTCCCAGCGGGGGGGAAGCACTGAAGCTTTCTTT
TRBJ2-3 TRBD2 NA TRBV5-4 CASSYLAGGRTDTQYF TGTGCCAGCAGCTATCTAGCGGGAGGAAGGACAGATACGCAGTATTTT
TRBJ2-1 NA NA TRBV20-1 CSADWNNEQFF TGCAGTGCTGACTGGAACAATGAGCAGTTCTTC
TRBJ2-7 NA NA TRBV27 CASSLDGGEQYF TGTGCCAGCAGCCTCGACGGGGGCGAGCAGTACTTC
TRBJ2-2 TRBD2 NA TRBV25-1 CASRGGSGTGELFF TGTGCCAGCAGGGGCGGGAGCGGGACCGGGGAGCTGTTTTTT
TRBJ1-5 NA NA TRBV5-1 CASSLEGGNQPQHF TGCGCCAGCAGCTTGGAGGGGGGCAATCAGCCCCAGCATTTT
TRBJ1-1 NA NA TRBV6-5 CASSYSGQMNTEAFF TGTGCCAGCAGTTACTCCGGACAGATGAACACTGAAGCTTTCTTT
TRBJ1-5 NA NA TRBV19 CASSIRGREDQPQHF TGTGCCAGTAGTATAAGGGGCAGGGAAGATCAGCCCCAGCATTTT
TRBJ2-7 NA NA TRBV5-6 CASSSWGTNYYEQYF TGTGCCAGCAGCTCCTGGGGGACAAATTACTACGAGCAGTACTTC
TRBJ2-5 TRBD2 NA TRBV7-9 CSSSPTGLAGNQETQYF TGTTCCAGCAGCCCGACCGGACTAGCGGGCAATCAAGAGACCCAGTACTTC
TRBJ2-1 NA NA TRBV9 CASSVAGSHNEQFF TGTGCCAGCAGCGTAGCGGGTAGCCACAATGAGCAGTTCTTC
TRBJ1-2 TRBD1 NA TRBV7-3 CASSPAGTGEYGYTF TGTGCCAGCAGCCCCGCCGGGACAGGGGAATATGGCTACACCTTC
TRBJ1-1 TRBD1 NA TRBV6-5 CASRATGDTEAFF TGTGCCAGCAGGGCAACAGGGGACACTGAAGCTTTCTTT
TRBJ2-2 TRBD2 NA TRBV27 CASRRWTSASTGELFF TGTGCCAGCAGGCGATGGACTAGCGCTAGTACCGGGGAGCTGTTTTTT
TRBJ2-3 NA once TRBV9 CASSVDGTYTDTQYF TGTGCCAGCAGCGTAGACGGGACATACACAGATACGCAGTATTTT
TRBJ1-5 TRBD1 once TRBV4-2 CASSLLGTGQSNQPQHF TGTGCCAGCAGCCTCCTTGGGACAGGGCAGAGCAATCAGCCCCAGCATTTT
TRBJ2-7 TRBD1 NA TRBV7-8 CASSLVAQGPFSYEQYF TGTGCCAGCAGCTTAGTTGCACAGGGGCCCTTTTCCTACGAGCAGTACTTC
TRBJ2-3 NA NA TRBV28 CASSPHLTDTQYF TGTGCCAGCAGTCCACACCTGACAGATACGCAGTATTTT
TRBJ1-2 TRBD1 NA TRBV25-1 CASSGGLDGYTF TGTGCCTCCTCAGGGGGCTTAGACGGCTACACCTTC
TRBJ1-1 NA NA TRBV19 CASSLTVEAFF TGTGCCAGTAGTTTGACAGTTGAAGCTTTCTTT
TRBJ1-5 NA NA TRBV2 CASSEAAGGTNQPQHF TGTGCCAGCAGTGAAGCAGCGGGGGGCACCAATCAGCCCCAGCATTTT
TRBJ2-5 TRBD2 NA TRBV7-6 CASSLTGTSGQETQYF TGTGCCAGCAGCTTAACCGGGACTAGCGGCCAAGAGACCCAGTACTTC
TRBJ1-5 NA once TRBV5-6 CASRYGREGQPQHF TGTGCCAGCAGATACGGACGAGAGGGTCAGCCCCAGCATTTT
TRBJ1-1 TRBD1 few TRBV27 CASSLYPPQGTAGTEAFF TGTGCCAGCAGTTTATATCCGCCACAGGGGACCGCGGGCACTGAAGCTTTCTTT
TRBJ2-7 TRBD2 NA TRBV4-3 CASSQDGGAYEQYF TGCGCCAGCAGCCAAGATGGGGGGGCCTACGAGCAGTACTTC
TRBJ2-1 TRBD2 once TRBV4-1 CASSQGLAGVSSYNEQFF TGCGCCAGCAGCCAAGGACTAGCGGGGGTTAGCTCCTACAATGAGCAGTTCTTC
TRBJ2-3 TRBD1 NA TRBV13 CASSWDRGRSTDTQYF TGTGCCAGCAGCTGGGACAGGGGGCGAAGCACAGATACGCAGTATTTT
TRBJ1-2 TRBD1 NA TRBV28 CASSQGGQGWNGYTF TGTGCCAGCAGCCAAGGGGGACAGGGTTGGAATGGCTACACCTTC
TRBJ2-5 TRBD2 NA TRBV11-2 CASSSGLAGPQETQYF TGTGCCAGCAGCTCCGGACTAGCGGGCCCTCAAGAGACCCAGTACTTC
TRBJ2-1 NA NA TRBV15 CATSRAGIYEQFF TGTGCCACCAGCAGGGCAGGGATCTATGAGCAGTTCTTC
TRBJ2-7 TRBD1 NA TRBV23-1 CASSPTGGKDEQYF TGCGCCAGCAGCCCGACAGGGGGGAAGGACGAGCAGTACTTC
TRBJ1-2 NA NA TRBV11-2 CASSRGGVPIYGYTF TGTGCCAGCAGCCGAGGCGGGGTTCCTATCTATGGCTACACCTTC
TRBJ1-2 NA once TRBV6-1 CASREQGYGYTF TGTGCCAGCAGGGAACAGGGATATGGCTACACCTTC
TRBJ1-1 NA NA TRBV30 CAWSVSRVEAFF TGTGCCTGGAGTGTAAGTAGAGTTGAAGCTTTCTTT
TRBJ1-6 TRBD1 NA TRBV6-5 CASSYTGDNSPLHF TGTGCCAGCAGCTATACAGGGGATAATTCACCCCTCCACTTT